This T cell receptor beta chain is from a study of OX40 agonist ivuxolimab in advanced cancers. Overall study results and limits: In the 0.1 to 3.0 mg/kg range, CD4+ and CD8+ blood T cells had expanded clonally by week 6.

Sequencing was performed with immunoSEQ multiplex PCR; in TCRdb, only in-frame clones are kept and a portion is missing. Among approximately 90,000 clones listed, roughly nine tenths were seen once. At baseline, cycle 4 day 1, and cycle 7 day 1, blood was sampled. Note on this clone: What it recognizes is unknown.

Trimming pared 5 bases from V and 15 bases from J, leaving 17 bases between. Germline V gene data show CDR1 as LNHDA and CDR2 as SQIVND (reference sequence). The CDR3 consists of 12 residues. Sample: CD4+ or CD8+ T cells sorted from blood, taken in a trial of the OX40 agonist ivuxolimab. This chain uses TRBV19 with TRBJ2-1, with D tentatively TRBD1 (6 bases). The clonotype originates from an adult with an advanced solid tumor such as melanoma, head and neck, liver or kidney cancer. The CDR3 region has the DNA TGTGCCAGTAGTCCCCCCAAGGGGGTAGGGTTCTTC. Translated: CASSPPKGVGFF.